The 13 T cell receptor beta chains in this list originate from one sample, sequenced in a study of T cell responses to AZD1222 COVID-19 vaccine. Sequencing was performed with immunoSEQ multiplex PCR; in TCRdb, only in-frame clones are kept and a portion is missing. The sample has tens of thousands of clones, about nine tenths seen once. This material consisted of peripheral blood, taken on day 0 of AZD1222 vaccination. These TCRs come from an adult in good health.

This rearrangement joins TRBV13 to TRBJ2-5, with D perhaps matching TRBD1 (6 bases). CDR1 is PRHDT, CDR2 FYEKMQ, per germline (reference sequence). This CDR3 spans 13 amino acids. V gave up 5 bases and J gave up 5 bases, with 12 bases separating them. CDR3 loop: CASSLRGRETQYF. In DNA, the CDR3 is TGTGCCAGCAGCCTCAGGGGACGGGAGACCCAGTACTTC.

The chain carries TRBV9 and TRBJ1-1; D gene uncertain. Germline CDR1 SGDLS, CDR2 YYNGEE. Trimming shortened V by 1 base and J by 3 bases, and 10 bases separated the two germline ends. This CDR3 is 14 amino acids long. The CDR3 sequence: CASSVSVSYTEAFF. The CDR3 region has the DNA TGTGCCAGCAGCGTATCCGTTAGCTACACTGAAGCTTTCTTT. Looking up the rest from reference TRBV9 and TRBJ1-1 gives the full variable domain: DSGVTQTPKHLITATGQRVTLRCSPRSGDLSVYWYQQSLDQGLQFLIQYYNGEERAKGNILERFSAQQFPDLHSELNLSSLELGDSALYFCASSVSVSYTEAFFGQGTRLTVV.

This chain links TRBV19 with TRBJ2-7; D may be TRBD2 (6 bases). The CDR3 runs to 14 residues. Germline V CDR1 and CDR2: LNHDA, SQIVND (reference sequence). The germline V and J ends were trimmed by 3 bases and 0 bases, with 9 bases remaining between them. CDR3 DNA: TGTGCCAGTAGTATGGGACTGAGCTCCTACGAGCAGTACTTC. It specifies CASSMGLSSYEQYF.

With regard to this clone: A read error may account for a junction end that differs from germline. The rearrangement joins TRBV7-7 to TRBJ2-7; D tentatively fits TRBD1 or TRBD2 (5 bases each). Germline assignment: CDR1 SSHAT and CDR2 FNYEAQ (reference sequence). This CDR3 comprises 15 residues. In DNA form, the CDR3 reads TGTGCTAGCAGCTTAAGGGACGGATTGAACTACGAGCAGTACTTC. It codes for CASSLRDGLNYEQYF.

The chain uses TRBV6-5 and TRBJ1-2; a possible D gene is TRBD1 (5 bases). From germline, CDR1 is MNHEY and CDR2 SVGAGI. Between the trimmed V and J ends, which lost 4 bases and 2 bases, there was a span of 11 bases. The CDR3 is made up of 14 amino acids. The CDR3 spells CASSLPGPNYGYTF. DNA for the CDR3: TGTGCCAGCAGTTTACCGGGGCCCAACTATGGCTACACCTTC.

The chain joins TRBV6-5 to TRBJ2-7; the match to TRBD2 covers 11 bases. The J segment lost 6 bases and the V segment lost 6 bases, leaving 4 bases of the junction unmatched. Germline V lookup: CDR1 MNHEY, CDR2 SVGAGI. This CDR3 has 13 residues. The CDR3 DNA follows: TGTGCCAGCAGCCTAGCGGGAGGCTTCGAGCAGTACTTC. Its translation: CASSLAGGFEQYF.

V gene TRBV10-1 combines with J gene TRBJ1-4; no clear D gene. The CDR3 is 13 residues long. Per the germline V gene, CDR1 is WNHNN and CDR2 is SYGVQD (reference sequence). V gave up 7 bases and J gave up 6 bases, with 12 bases separating them. CDR3 region: CASNGRADEKLFF. The CDR3 region has the DNA TGCGCCAGCAACGGACGGGCAGATGAAAAACTGTTTTTT.

Note on this clone: A much larger clone differs from this one at a single base, so this may be a read error. V and J are TRBV15 and TRBJ2-3, with D tentatively TRBD2 (6 bases). The germline V gene has CDR1 LNHNV and CDR2 YYDKDF (reference sequence). V lost 4 bases and J lost 3, with 17 bases in between. The CDR3 has 16 amino acids. The CDR3 DNA sequence: TGTGCCACCAGCATCGCTAACGGGAGTGGGACAGATACGCAGTATTTT. Translation: CATSIANGSGTDTQYF.

Points on this clone: The germline gene is not matched at one end of the junction; a read error may be the cause. The chain carries TRBV28 and TRBJ2-7; D is possibly TRBD2 (6 bases). Germline V lookup: CDR1 MDHEN, CDR2 SYDVKM. CDR3 size: 12 residues. CDR3 protein: CASSPSSGETHF. CDR3 DNA sequence: TGTGCCAGCAGTCCTTCCTCGGGGGAGACACACTTC.

The chain employs TRBV6-2 or TRBV6-3 and TRBJ2-5; maybe TRBD2 (6 bases). Germline CDR1 reads MNHEY; CDR2 reads SVGEGT. The CDR3 length is 15 residues. Between the trimmed V and J ends, which lost 2 bases and 4 bases, there was a span of 14 bases. CDR3 nucleotides: TGTGCCAGCAGTTACAGTTCGGGGGTGGGAGAGACCCAGTACTTC. Residues: CASSYSSGVGETQYF.

This clone showed up just a few times. This chain links TRBV18 with TRBJ2-5; tentative D call: TRBD2 (5 bases). Germline lookup yields CDR1 KGHSH and CDR2 LQKENI. The CDR3 runs to 16 residues. Trimming took 2 bases from V and 2 from J, leaving 15 bases between them. This CDR3 is CASSPIPARGQETQYF. CDR3 DNA sequence: TGTGCCAGCTCACCAATCCCGGCCCGGGGTCAAGAGACCCAGTACTTC.

The chain uses TRBV19 and TRBJ2-3, with 7 positions matching TRBD2. Germline CDR1 reads LNHDA; CDR2 reads SQIVND (reference sequence). With 4 bases clipped from V and 2 bases from J, the junction kept 3 bases outside the gene matches. The CDR3 totals 14 residues. The CDR3 DNA sequence: TGTGCCAGTAGTAAGGGGACTAACACAGATACGCAGTATTTT. The encoded protein is CASSKGTNTDTQYF.

This clone was counted only a few times. This chain uses TRBV7-8 with TRBJ2-7; 8 bases line up with TRBD1. The V gene end was trimmed by 4 bases and the J gene end by 8 bases; junction bases not matched to a gene: 13. Germline values: CDR1 SGHVS, CDR2 FQNEAQ. The CDR3 is 15 amino acids. CDR3 DNA sequence: TGTGCCAGCAGCTACAGGACAGGGTGGGACACTAAGCAGTACTTC. This encodes CASSYRTGWDTKQYF.